This T cell receptor (beta chain) was retrieved from a study of blood T cell repertoires in COVID-19. As for the study in general: Specimens from acute and convalescent COVID-19 originated in the United States, Italy and Spain. PBMCs, B-cell-depleted T cells, or T cells provided the cDNA or gDNA that made up the material.

Under the authors' procedure: Nucleated cell number was recorded as an estimate derived from reference gene primer amplification. TCRdb keeps only in-frame clones here, not all; method: immunoSEQ multiplex PCR. V and J calls and clone size are copied from that table; D and trimming were computed from the DNA. This table has about 74,000 clones, around 82% appearing once. The CDR3 length is 12 residues. The V end lost 6 bases, the J end lost 1 base, and 6 bases lay between the germline ends. Germline V lookup: CDR1 KGHSH, CDR2 LQKENI. The TCR originated in a human donor in a cohort sampled during active COVID-19. The chain has TRBV18 and TRBJ1-1; D is ambiguous. What was sequenced was peripheral blood. The CDR3 here is CASSGANTEAFF. In DNA form, the CDR3 reads TGTGCCAGCTCCGGAGCGAACACTGAAGCTTTCTTT.